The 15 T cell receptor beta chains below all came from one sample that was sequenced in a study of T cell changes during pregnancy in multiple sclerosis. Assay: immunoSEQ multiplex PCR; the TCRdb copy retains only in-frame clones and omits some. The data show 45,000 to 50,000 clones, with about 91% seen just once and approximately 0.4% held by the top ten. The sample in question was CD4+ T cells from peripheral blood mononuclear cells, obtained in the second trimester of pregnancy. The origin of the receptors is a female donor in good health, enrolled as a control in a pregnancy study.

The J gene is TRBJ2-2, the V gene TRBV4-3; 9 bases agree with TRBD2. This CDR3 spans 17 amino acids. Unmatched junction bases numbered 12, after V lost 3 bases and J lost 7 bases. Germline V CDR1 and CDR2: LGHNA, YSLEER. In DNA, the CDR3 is TGCGCCAGCAGCCAGCTATCGCTAGCGGGAAAAGGCGGGGAGCTGTTTTTT. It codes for CASSQLSLAGKGGELFF.

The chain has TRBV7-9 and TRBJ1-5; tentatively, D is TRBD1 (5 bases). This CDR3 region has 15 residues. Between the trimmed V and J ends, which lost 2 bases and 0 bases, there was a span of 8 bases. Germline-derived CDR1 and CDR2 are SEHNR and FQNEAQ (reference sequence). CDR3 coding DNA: TGTGCCAGCAGCTTACAGGGTGATAGCAATCAGCCCCAGCATTTT. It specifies CASSLQGDSNQPQHF. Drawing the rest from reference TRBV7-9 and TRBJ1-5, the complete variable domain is DTGVSQNPRHKITKRGQNVTFRCDPISEHNRLYWYRQTLGQGPEFLTYFQNEAQLEKSRLLSDRFSAERPKGSFSTLEIQRTEQGDSAMYLCASSLQGDSNQPQHFGDGTRLSIL.

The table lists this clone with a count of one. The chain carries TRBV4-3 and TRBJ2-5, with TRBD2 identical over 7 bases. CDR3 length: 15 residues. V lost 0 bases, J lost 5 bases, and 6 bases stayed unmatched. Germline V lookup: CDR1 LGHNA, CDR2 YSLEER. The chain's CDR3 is CASSQEGWEGETQYF. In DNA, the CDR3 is TGCGCCAGCAGCCAAGAGGGGTGGGAGGGGGAGACCCAGTACTTC.

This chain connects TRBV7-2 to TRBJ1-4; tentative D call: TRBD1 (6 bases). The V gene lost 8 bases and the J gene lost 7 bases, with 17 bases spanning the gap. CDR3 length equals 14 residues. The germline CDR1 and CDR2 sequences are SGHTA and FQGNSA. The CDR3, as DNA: TGTGCCAGCTCCCAGGGGAGGGGAAGTGAAAAACTGTTTTTT. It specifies CASSQGRGSEKLFF.

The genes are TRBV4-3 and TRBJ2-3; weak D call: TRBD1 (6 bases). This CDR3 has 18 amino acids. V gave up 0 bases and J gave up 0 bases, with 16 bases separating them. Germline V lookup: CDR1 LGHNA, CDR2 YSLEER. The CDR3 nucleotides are TGCGCCAGCAGCCAAGAAGCGTTGGACAGATTGAGCACAGATACGCAGTATTTT. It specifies CASSQEALDRLSTDTQYF.

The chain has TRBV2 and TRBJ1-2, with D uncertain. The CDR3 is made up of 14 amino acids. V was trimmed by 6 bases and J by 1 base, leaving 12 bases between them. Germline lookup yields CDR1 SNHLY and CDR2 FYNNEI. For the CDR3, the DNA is TGTGCCAGCAGGAAGGACGGGGATAACTATGGCTACACCTTC. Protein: CASRKDGDNYGYTF.

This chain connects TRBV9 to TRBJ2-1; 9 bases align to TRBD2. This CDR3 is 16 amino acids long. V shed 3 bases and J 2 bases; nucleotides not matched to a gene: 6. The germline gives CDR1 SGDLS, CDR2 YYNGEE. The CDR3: CASSEPGLAPYNEQFF. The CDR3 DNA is TGTGCCAGCAGCGAACCGGGACTAGCCCCCTACAATGAGCAGTTCTTC.

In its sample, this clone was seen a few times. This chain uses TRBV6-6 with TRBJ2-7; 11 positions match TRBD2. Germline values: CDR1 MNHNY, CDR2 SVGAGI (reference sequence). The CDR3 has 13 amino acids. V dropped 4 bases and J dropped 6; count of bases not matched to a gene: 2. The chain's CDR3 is CASSSSGGLEQYF. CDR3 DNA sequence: TGTGCCAGCAGTTCTAGCGGGGGGCTCGAGCAGTACTTC.

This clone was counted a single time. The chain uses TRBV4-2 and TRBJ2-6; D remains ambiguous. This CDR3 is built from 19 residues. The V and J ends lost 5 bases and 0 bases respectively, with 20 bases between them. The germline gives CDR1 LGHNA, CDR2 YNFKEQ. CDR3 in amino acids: CASSDGRYSQSSGANVLTF. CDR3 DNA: TGTGCCAGCAGCGACGGTCGATACAGCCAGTCCTCTGGGGCCAACGTCCTGACTTTC.

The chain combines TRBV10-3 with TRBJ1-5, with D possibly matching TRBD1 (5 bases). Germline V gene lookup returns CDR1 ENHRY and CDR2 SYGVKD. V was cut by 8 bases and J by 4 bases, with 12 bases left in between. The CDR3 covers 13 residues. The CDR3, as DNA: TGTGCCATCCGGGGACTGGAAAATCAGCCCCAGCATTTT. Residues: CAIRGLENQPQHF.

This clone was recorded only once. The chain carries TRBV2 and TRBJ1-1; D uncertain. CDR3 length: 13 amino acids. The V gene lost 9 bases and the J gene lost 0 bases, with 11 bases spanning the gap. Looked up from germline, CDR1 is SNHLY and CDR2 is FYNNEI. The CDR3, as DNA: TGTGCCAGTCAAACAGAAATGAACACTGAAGCTTTCTTT. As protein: CASQTEMNTEAFF.

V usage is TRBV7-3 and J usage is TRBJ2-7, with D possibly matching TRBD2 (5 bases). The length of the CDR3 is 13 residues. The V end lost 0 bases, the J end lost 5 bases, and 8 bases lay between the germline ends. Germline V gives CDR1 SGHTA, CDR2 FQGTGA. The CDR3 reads CASSLTPEDEQYF. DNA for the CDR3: TGTGCCAGCAGCTTAACACCGGAGGACGAGCAGTACTTC.

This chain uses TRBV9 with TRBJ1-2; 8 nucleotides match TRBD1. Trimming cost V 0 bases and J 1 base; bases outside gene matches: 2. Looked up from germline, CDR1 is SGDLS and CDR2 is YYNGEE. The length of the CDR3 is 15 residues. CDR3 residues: CASSVGQGINYGYTF. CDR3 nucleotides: TGTGCCAGCAGCGTAGGACAGGGGATTAACTATGGCTACACCTTC.

In DNA, the CDR3 is TGTGCCACCAGCAGAGATCGTATTAGACAGCCAAGGGATGGCTACACCTTC. Protein product: CATSRDRIRQPRDGYTF. This chain links TRBV15 with TRBJ1-2, with D tentatively TRBD1 (5 bases). CDR1 is LNHNV and CDR2 is YYDKDF in the germline V gene (reference sequence). Trimming stripped 0 bases from V and 6 bases from J, with 20 bases between. The CDR3 is 17 residues long.

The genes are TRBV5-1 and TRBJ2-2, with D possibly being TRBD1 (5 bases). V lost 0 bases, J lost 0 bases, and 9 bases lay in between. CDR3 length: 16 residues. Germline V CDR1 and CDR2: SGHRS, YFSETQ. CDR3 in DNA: TGCGCCAGCAGCTTGGGGCAGGGCGCGAACACCGGGGAGCTGTTTTTT. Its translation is CASSLGQGANTGELFF.